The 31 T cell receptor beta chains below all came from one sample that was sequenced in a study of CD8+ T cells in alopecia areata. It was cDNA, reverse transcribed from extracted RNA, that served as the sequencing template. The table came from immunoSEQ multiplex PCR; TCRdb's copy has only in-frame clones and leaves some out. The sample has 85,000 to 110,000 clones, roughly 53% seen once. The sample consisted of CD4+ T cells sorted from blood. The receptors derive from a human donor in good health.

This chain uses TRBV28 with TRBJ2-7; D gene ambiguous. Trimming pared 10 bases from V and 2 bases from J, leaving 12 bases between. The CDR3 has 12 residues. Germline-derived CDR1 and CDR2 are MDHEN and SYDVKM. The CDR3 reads CAIELGTYEQYF. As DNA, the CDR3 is TGTGCCATCGAGCTTGGCACCTACGAGCAGTACTTC.

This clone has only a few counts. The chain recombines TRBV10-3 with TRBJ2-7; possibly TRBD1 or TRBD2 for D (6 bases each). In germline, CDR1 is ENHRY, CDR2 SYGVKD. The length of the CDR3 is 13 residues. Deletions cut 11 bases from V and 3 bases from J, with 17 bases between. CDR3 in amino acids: CAVRAGQNYEQYF. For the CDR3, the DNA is TGTGCCGTCCGGGCGGGACAAAACTACGAGCAGTACTTC.

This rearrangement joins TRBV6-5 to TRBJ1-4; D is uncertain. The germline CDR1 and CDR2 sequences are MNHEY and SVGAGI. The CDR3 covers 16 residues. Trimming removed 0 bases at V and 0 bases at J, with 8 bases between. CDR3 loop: CASSYSRTTTNEKLFF. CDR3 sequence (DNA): TGTGCCAGCAGTTACTCGAGGACCACAACTAATGAAAAACTGTTTTTT.

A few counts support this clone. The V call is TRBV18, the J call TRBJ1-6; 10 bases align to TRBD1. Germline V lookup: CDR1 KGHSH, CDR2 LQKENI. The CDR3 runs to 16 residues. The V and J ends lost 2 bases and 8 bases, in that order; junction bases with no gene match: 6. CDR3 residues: CASSPYRQGADSPLHF. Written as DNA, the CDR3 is TGTGCCAGCTCACCATACCGACAGGGGGCTGATTCACCCCTCCACTTT.

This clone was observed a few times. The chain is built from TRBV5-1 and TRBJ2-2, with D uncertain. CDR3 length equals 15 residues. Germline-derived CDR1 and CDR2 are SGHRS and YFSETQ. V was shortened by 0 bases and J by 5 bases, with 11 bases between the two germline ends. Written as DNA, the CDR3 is TGCGCCAGCAGCTTGGGGGATCCGACGACCGGGGAGCTGTTTTTT. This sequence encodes CASSLGDPTTGELFF.

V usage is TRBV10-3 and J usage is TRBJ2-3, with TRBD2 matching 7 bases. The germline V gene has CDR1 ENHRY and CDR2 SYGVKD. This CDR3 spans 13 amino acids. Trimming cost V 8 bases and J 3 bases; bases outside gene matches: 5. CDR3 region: CAISSGETDTQYF. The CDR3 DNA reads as TGTGCCATCTCCAGCGGGGAAACAGATACGCAGTATTTT.

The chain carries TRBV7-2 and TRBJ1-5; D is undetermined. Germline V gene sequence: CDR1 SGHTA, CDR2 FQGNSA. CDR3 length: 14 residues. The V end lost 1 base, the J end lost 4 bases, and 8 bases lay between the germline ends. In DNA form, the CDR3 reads TGTGCCAGCAGCTTAGTGCAGGCAAATCAGCCCCAGCATTTT. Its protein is CASSLVQANQPQHF.

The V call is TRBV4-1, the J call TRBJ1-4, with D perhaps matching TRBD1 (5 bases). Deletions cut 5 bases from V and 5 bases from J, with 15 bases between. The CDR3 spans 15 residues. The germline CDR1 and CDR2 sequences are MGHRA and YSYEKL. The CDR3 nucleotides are TGCGCCAGCAGCTACTCCGACAGAAGGAATGAAAAACTGTTTTTT. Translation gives CASSYSDRRNEKLFF.

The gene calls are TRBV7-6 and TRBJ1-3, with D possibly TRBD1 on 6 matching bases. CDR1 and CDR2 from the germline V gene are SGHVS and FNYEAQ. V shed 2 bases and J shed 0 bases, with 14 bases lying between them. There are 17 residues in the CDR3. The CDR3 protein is CASSLYGGPGSGNTIYF. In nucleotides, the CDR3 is TGTGCCAGCAGCTTATATGGGGGGCCCGGCTCTGGAAACACCATATATTTT.

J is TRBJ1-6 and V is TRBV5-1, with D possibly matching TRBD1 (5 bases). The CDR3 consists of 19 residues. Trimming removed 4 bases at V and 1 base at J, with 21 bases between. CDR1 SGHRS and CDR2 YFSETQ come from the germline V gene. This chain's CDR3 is CASSVQAGTPRSYNSPLHF. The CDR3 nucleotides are TGCGCCAGCAGCGTACAGGCCGGGACCCCAAGATCCTATAATTCACCCCTCCACTTT.

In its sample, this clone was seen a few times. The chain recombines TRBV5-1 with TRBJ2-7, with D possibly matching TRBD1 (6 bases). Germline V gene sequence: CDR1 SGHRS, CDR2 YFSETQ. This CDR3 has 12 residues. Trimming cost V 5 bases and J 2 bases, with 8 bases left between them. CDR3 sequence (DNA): TGCGCCAGCAGGGGGGCAGCCTACGAGCAGTACTTC. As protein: CASRGAAYEQYF.

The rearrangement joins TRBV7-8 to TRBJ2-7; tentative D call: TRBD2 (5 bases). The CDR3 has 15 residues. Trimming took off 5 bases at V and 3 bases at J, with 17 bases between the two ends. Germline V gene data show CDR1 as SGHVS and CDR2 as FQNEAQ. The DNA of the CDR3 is TGTGCCAGCAGCGTCGGTAGGTTCGGGAACTACGAGCAGTACTTC. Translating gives CASSVGRFGNYEQYF. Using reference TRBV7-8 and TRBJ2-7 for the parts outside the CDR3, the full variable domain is GAGVSQSPRYKVAKRGQDVALRCDPISGHVSLFWYQQALGQGPEFLTYFQNEAQLDKSGLPSDRFFAERPEGSVSTLKIQRTQQEDSAVYLCASSVGRFGNYEQYFGPGTRLTVT.

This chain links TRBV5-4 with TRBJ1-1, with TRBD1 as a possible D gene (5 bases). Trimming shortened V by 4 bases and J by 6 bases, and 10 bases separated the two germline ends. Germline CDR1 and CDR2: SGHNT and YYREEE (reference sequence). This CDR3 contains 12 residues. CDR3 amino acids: CASSRGSAEAFF. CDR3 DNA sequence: TGTGCCAGCAGCCGGGGGAGCGCTGAAGCTTTCTTT.

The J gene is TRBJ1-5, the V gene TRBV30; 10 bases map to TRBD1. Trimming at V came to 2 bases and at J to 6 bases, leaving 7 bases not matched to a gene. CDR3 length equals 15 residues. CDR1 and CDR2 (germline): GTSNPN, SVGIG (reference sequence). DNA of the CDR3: TGTGCCTGGAGTTCCGGACAGGGGGTGGGTCAGCCCCAGCATTTT. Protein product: CAWSSGQGVGQPQHF. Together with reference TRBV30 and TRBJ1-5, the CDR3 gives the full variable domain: SQTIHQWPATLVQPVGSPLSLECTVEGTSNPNLYWYRQAAGRGLQLLFYSVGIGQISSEVPQNLSASRPQDRQFILSSKKLLLSDSGFYLCAWSSGQGVGQPQHFGDGTRLSIL.

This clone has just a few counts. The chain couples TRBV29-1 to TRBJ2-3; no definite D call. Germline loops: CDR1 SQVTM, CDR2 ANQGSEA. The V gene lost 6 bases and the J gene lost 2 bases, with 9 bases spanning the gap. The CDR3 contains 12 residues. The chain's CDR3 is CSVTSHTDTQYF. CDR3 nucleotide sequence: TGCAGCGTCACGTCGCACACAGATACGCAGTATTTT.

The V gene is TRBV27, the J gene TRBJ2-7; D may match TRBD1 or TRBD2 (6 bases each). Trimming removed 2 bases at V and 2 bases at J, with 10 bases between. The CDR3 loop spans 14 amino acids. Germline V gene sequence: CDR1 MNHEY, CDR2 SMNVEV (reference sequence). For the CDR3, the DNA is TGTGCCAGCAGTTTAGGAGGGGGTACCTACGAGCAGTACTTC. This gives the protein CASSLGGGTYEQYF.

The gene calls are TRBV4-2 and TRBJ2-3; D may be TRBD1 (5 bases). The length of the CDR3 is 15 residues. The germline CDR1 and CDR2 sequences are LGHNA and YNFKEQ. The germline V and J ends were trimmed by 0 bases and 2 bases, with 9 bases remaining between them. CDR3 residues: CASSQETVFTDTQYF. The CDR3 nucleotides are TGTGCCAGCAGCCAAGAGACAGTGTTCACAGATACGCAGTATTTT.

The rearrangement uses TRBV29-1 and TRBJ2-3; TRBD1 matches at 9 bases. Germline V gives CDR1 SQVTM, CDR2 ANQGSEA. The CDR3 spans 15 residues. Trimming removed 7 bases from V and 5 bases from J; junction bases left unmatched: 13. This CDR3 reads CSGSSTGGLQDTQYF. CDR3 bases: TGCAGCGGTAGCTCGACAGGGGGTCTACAAGATACGCAGTATTTT.

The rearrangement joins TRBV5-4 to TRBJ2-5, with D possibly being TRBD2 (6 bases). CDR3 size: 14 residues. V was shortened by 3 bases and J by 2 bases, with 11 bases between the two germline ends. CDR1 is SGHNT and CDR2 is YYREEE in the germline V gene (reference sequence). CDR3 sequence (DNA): TGTGCCAGCAGCTCCGGGACTGCTCAAGAGACCCAGTACTTC. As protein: CASSSGTAQETQYF.

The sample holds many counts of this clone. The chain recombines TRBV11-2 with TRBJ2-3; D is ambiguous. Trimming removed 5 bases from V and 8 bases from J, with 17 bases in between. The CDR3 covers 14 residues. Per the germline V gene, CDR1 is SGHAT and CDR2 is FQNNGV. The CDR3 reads CASSPLNGFGTQYF. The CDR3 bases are TGTGCCAGCAGCCCACTAAACGGATTTGGTACGCAGTATTTT. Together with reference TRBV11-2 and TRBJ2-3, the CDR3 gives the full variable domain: EAGVAQSPRYKIIEKRQSVAFWCNPISGHATLYWYQQILGQGPKLLIQFQNNGVVDDSQLPKDRFSAERLKGVDSTLKIQPAKLEDSAVYLCASSPLNGFGTQYFGPGTRLTVL.

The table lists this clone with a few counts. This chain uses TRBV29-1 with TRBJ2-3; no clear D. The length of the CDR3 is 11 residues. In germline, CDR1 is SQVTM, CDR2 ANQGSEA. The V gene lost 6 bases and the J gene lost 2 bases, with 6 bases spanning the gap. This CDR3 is CSVRLTDTQYF. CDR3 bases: TGCAGCGTCCGACTCACAGATACGCAGTATTTT.

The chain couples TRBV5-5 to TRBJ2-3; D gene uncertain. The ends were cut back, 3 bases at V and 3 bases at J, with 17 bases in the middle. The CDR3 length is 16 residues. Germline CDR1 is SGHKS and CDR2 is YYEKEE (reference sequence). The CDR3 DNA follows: TGTGCCAGCAGCTCCGATTATCACCGGTATACAGATACGCAGTATTTT. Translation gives CASSSDYHRYTDTQYF. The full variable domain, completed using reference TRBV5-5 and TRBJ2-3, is DAGVTQSPTHLIKTRGQQVTLRCSPISGHKSVSWYQQVLGQGPQFIFQYYEKEERGRGNFPDRFSARQFPNYSSELNVNALLLGDSALYLCASSSDYHRYTDTQYFGPGTRLTVL.

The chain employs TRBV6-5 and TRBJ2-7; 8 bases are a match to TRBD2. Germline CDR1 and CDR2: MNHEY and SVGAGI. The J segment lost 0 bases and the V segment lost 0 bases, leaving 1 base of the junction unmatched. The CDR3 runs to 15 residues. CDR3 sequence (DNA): TGTGCCAGCAGTTACTCGGCGGGGGGCTCCTACGAGCAGTACTTC. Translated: CASSYSAGGSYEQYF.

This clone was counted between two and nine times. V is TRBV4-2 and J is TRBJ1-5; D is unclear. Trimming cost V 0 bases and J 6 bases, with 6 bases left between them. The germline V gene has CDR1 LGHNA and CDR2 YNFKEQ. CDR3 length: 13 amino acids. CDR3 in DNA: TGTGCCAGCAGCCAAGATGTCATTCAGCCCCAGCATTTT. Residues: CASSQDVIQPQHF.

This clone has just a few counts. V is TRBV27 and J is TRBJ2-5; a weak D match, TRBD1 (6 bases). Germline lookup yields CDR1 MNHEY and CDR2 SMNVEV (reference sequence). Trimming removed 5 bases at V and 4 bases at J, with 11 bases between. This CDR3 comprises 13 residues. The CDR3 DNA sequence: TGTGCCAGCAGTGACCAGGGGAGAGAGACCCAGTACTTC. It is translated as CASSDQGRETQYF.

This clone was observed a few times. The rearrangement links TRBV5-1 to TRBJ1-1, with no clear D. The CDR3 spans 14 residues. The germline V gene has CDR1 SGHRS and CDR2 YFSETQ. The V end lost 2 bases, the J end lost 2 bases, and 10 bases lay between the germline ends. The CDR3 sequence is CASSFGEHNTEAFF. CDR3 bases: TGCGCCAGCAGCTTCGGGGAACACAACACTGAAGCTTTCTTT.

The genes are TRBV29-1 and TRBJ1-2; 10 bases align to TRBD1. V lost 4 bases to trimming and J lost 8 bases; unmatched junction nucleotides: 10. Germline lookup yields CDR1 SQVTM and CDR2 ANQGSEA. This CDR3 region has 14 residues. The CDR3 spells CSVAPGQGVGGYTF. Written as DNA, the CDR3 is TGCAGCGTTGCCCCCGGACAGGGGGTGGGGGGCTACACCTTC.

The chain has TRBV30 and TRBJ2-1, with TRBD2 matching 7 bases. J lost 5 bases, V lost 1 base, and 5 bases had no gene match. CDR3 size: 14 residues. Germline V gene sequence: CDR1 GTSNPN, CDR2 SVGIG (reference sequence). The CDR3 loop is CAWSASLANNEQFF. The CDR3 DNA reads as TGTGCCTGGAGTGCCTCACTAGCGAACAATGAGCAGTTCTTC. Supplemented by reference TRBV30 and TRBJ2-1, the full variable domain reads SQTIHQWPATLVQPVGSPLSLECTVEGTSNPNLYWYRQAAGRGLQLLFYSVGIGQISSEVPQNLSASRPQDRQFILSSKKLLLSDSGFYLCAWSASLANNEQFFGPGTRLTVL.

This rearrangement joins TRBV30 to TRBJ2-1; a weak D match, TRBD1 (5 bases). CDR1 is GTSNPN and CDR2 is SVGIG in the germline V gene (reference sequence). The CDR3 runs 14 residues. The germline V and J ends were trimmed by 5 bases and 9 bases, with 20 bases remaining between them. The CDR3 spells CAWSHVGRATEQFF. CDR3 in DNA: TGTGCCTGGTCCCACGTGGGCAGGGCCACTGAGCAGTTCTTC. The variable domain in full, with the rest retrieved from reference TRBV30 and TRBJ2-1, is SQTIHQWPATLVQPVGSPLSLECTVEGTSNPNLYWYRQAAGRGLQLLFYSVGIGQISSEVPQNLSASRPQDRQFILSSKKLLLSDSGFYLCAWSHVGRATEQFFGPGTRLTVL.

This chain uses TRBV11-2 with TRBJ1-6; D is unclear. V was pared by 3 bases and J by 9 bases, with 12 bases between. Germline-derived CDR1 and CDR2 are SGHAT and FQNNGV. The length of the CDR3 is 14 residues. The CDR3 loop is CASSFLRVSSPLHF. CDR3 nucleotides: TGTGCCAGCAGCTTTTTGAGGGTTTCTTCACCCCTCCACTTT.

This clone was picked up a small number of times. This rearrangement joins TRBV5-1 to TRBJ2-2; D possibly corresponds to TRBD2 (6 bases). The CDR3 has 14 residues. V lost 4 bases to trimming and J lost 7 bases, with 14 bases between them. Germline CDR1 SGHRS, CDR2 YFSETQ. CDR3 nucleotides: TGCGCCAGCAGCCTGGGCGGGGCTGGCGGGGAGCTGTTTTTT. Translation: CASSLGGAGGELFF.